This T cell receptor (beta chain) was captured in a study of response to subunit inactivated influenza vaccine. MiXCR, run by TCRdb on the RT-PCR reads, gives a single entry per CDR3 protein. The sample includes 450,000 to 600,000 distinct CDR3 sequences, about 17% of them seen just once. Germline CDR1 LGHDT, CDR2 YNNKEL (reference sequence). The CDR3 has 14 residues. The J segment lost 4 bases and the V segment lost 2 bases, leaving 5 bases of the junction unmatched. The clonotype was recovered from a man aged 50 to 75 who received an inactivated influenza vaccine. This specimen was CD4+ T cells sorted from PBMCs, taken less than 30 months after vaccination. The chain combines TRBV3-1 with TRBJ2-7, with 7 nucleotides matching TRBD1. The CDR3, as DNA: TGTGCCAGCAGCCAACTGCACAGGGGATACGAGCAGTACTTC. As protein: CASSQLHRGYEQYF.